This TCR beta chain was documented in a study of cytomegalovirus exposure and HLA in healthy donors. Study results and caveats: The classifier reportedly diagnosed cytomegalovirus status with high sensitivity and specificity. One later analysis, an examination of the 100 to 150 validation repertoires, found that first-cohort TCR clusters tended to co-occur in them. It was confirmed in vitro that three of the CMV-associated chains were specific for CMV antigens. Among TCR sequences, most were rare, though some public TCRs appeared in many donors.

Note on this clone: No antigen is known for it.

The germline V gene has CDR1 SGHRS and CDR2 YFSETQ. The CDR3 extends over 17 amino acids. With V trimmed by 7 bases and J by 7 bases, 16 bases remained unmatched. Using immunoSEQ multiplex PCR, the repertoire was profiled, and TCRdb retains in-frame clones only, with some absent. The sample holds 200,000 to 300,000 clones; about 86% are singletons and the top ten take around 2.6%. V is TRBV5-1 and J is TRBJ2-2, with 10 bases fitting TRBD1. Input material: PBMCs. This clonotype was obtained from a man aged 18 to 30 in good health and CMV-seronegative. CDR3 residues: CASLPPGTGELGGELFF. DNA for the CDR3: TGCGCCAGCCTACCCCCCGGGACAGGGGAACTCGGCGGGGAGCTGTTTTTT. The full variable domain, with the rest looked up from reference TRBV5-1 and TRBJ2-2, is KAGVTQTPRYLIKTRGQQVTLSCSPISGHRSVSWYQQTPGQGLQFLFEYFSETQRNKGNFPGRFSGRQFSNSRSEMNVSTLELGDSALYLCASLPPGTGELGGELFFGEGSRLTVL.